The 26 T cell receptor beta chains below come from one sample, sequenced in a study of blood T cells in healthy people across ages. It was with a sample-barcoded 5' primer and a J-beta primer mix that a second PCR of roughly 7 to 12 cycles was run. TCRdb itself ran the 5' RACE reads through MiXCR, one entry per CDR3 protein. The sample records 750,000 to 950,000 distinct CDR3 sequences, about 48% being singletons. Material: blood. All receptors come from a man at least 80 years old in good health.

The chain joins TRBV11-1 to TRBJ2-5; perhaps TRBD2 as D (6 bases). The V gene's germline CDR1 is SGHAT and CDR2 FQDESV (reference sequence). V lost 0 bases to trimming and J lost 5 bases, with 13 bases between them. The CDR3 runs to 15 residues. The CDR3 is CASSLAAGRMETQYF. DNA for the CDR3: TGTGCCAGCAGCTTAGCCGCGGGGCGAATGGAGACCCAGTACTTC.

The chain recombines TRBV7-6 with TRBJ2-5; D tentatively reads TRBD1 or TRBD2 (5 bases each). Per germline, CDR1 SGHVS and CDR2 FNYEAQ. The CDR3 runs 14 residues. V lost 1 base and J 7 bases, leaving 13 bases between the germline ends. CDR3 in amino acids: CASSLGGMGRTQYF. The CDR3 nucleotides are TGTGCCAGCAGCTTAGGGGGAATGGGACGGACCCAGTACTTC. Variable domain in full (rest from reference TRBV7-6 and TRBJ2-5): GAGVSQSPRYKVTKRGQDVALRCDPISGHVSLYWYRQALGQGPEFLTYFNYEAQQDKSGLPNDRFSAERPEGSISTLTIQRTEQRDSAMYRCASSLGGMGRTQYFGPGTRLLVL.

This clonotype occurred a few times. This sequence joins TRBV20-1 and TRBJ2-1; D not certain. Germline V gene lookup returns CDR1 DFQATT and CDR2 SNEGSKA (reference sequence). The CDR3 totals 11 residues. Trimming removed 2 bases at V and 6 bases at J, with 5 bases between. Written as DNA, the CDR3 is TGCAGTGCTAGACTACTCAATGAGCAGTTCTTC. It specifies CSARLLNEQFF.

As DNA, the CDR3 is TGTGCCAGCTCACCGGACCCCCTGGGGGGCTACACCTTC. The encoded protein is CASSPDPLGGYTF. This rearrangement joins TRBV18 to TRBJ1-2, with unresolved D. From germline, CDR1 is KGHSH and CDR2 LQKENI. Between the trimmed V and J ends, which lost 3 bases and 8 bases, there was a span of 13 bases. The CDR3 has 13 amino acids.

This chain links TRBV29-1 with TRBJ2-4, with 7 bases aligning to TRBD1. TRBJ2-7 explains the end of the DNA better; the J call may be wrong. The CDR3 loop spans 12 amino acids. The V gene's germline CDR1 is SQVTM and CDR2 ANQGSEA. The CDR3 here is CSAGTAMREQYF. The CDR3, as DNA: TGCAGCGCCGGGACAGCTATGCGCGAGCAGTACTTC.

This sequence joins TRBV6-6 and TRBJ2-7, with D possibly matching TRBD2 (6 bases). Per the germline V gene, CDR1 is MNHNY and CDR2 is SVGAGI (reference sequence). V gave up 0 bases and J gave up 12 bases, with 18 bases separating them. The CDR3 has 14 residues. CDR3 sequence (DNA): TGTGCCAGCAGTTACTCCACGGGAGTGGGCAAGCGGTACTTC. Translation gives CASSYSTGVGKRYF.

This chain links TRBV2 with TRBJ1-1; D gene uncertain. V shed 6 bases and J shed 3 bases, with 14 bases lying between them. CDR3 length: 14 residues. In germline, CDR1 is SNHLY, CDR2 FYNNEI. As DNA, the CDR3 is TGTGCCAGCAGGGTACGGGAATTGGACACTGAAGCTTTCTTT. The encoded protein is CASRVRELDTEAFF.

This sequence joins TRBV28 and TRBJ2-3; the D gene could be TRBD1 or TRBD2 (6 bases each). This CDR3 is 18 amino acids long. Between the trimmed V and J ends, which lost 3 bases and 14 bases, there was a span of 33 bases. CDR1 and CDR2 (germline): MDHEN, SYDVKM. The CDR3 loop reads CASSFPLGGGNLRRYAYF. Written as DNA, the CDR3 is TGTGCCAGCAGTTTTCCCCTCGGGGGCGGGAACCTTAGGAGATACGCGTATTTT.

J is TRBJ2-1 and V is TRBV14; D not resolved. Germline-derived CDR1 and CDR2 are SGHDN and FVKESK. This CDR3 contains 11 residues. Trimming left V 6 bases short and J 9 bases short, with 9 bases between. For the CDR3, the DNA is TGTGCCAGCAGAGGTGTCGGTGAGCAGTTCTTC. The encoded protein is CASRGVGEQFF. The full variable domain, in which reference TRBV14 and TRBJ2-1 provide the parts outside the CDR3, is EAGVTQFPSHSVIEKGQTVTLRCDPISGHDNLYWYRRVMGKEIKFLLHFVKESKQDESGMPNNRFLAERTGGTYSTLKVQPAELEDSGVYFCASRGVGEQFFGPGTRLTVL.

The chain is built from TRBV20-1 and TRBJ2-7, with 11 nucleotides matching TRBD2. This CDR3 is built from 16 residues. The ends lost 2 bases at V and 6 bases at J; junction bases unmatched: 12. Germline V lookup: CDR1 DFQATT, CDR2 SNEGSKA (reference sequence). The CDR3 is CSARPSGLAGGSEQYF. CDR3 coding DNA: TGCAGTGCTAGACCCTCCGGGCTAGCGGGAGGCTCCGAGCAGTACTTC.

The CDR3 DNA sequence: TGTGCCAGCAGACCCGGGACTGCTAGCGGGCCCCAGCATTTT. Residues: CASRPGTASGPQHF. J is TRBJ1-5 and V is TRBV6-5; a possible D gene is TRBD1 (5 bases). V gave up 6 bases and J gave up 9 bases, with 18 bases separating them. Germline V lookup: CDR1 MNHEY, CDR2 SVGAGI. This CDR3 region has 14 residues.

The CDR3 DNA reads as TGTGCCAGCAGCCAAGGGCTTCTCTCCTACGAGCAGTACTTC. This sequence encodes CASSQGLLSYEQYF. The chain joins TRBV14 to TRBJ2-7; D gene uncertain. V shed 1 base and J shed 0 bases, with 7 bases lying between them. Germline CDR1 and CDR2: SGHDN and FVKESK. The CDR3 has 14 amino acids.

The rearrangement links TRBV20-1 to TRBJ2-1; 11 nucleotides agree with TRBD2. CDR1 and CDR2 (germline): DFQATT, SNEGSKA (reference sequence). The CDR3 spans 16 residues. J was trimmed by 7 bases and V by 2 bases; bases with no gene match: 10. In nucleotides, the CDR3 is TGCAGTGCTAGAAAAACTAGCGGGAGTAAGAGGAATGAGCAGTTCTTC. It encodes CSARKTSGSKRNEQFF.

J is TRBJ2-4 and V is TRBV5-1; perhaps TRBD2 as D (5 bases). Germline V gene sequence: CDR1 SGHRS, CDR2 YFSETQ. V was shortened by 2 bases and J by 2 bases, with 11 bases between the two germline ends. The CDR3 contains 15 residues. The CDR3 DNA follows: TGCGCCAGCAGCTTCCGGGAAACAACCAAAAACATTCAGTACTTC. Its protein is CASSFRETTKNIQYF.

This clonotype was observed a handful of times. The V call is TRBV3-1, the J call TRBJ1-2; D not certain. Between the trimmed V and J ends, which lost 0 bases and 2 bases, there was a span of 7 bases. Germline CDR1 and CDR2: LGHDT and YNNKEL (reference sequence). This CDR3 is 14 amino acids long. This CDR3 reads CASSQEVRNYGYTF. The CDR3 coding sequence is TGTGCCAGCAGCCAAGAAGTCAGAAACTATGGCTACACCTTC. The variable domain in full, completed from reference TRBV3-1 and TRBJ1-2, reads DTAVSQTPKYLVTQMGNDKSIKCEQNLGHDTMYWYKQDSKKFLKIMFSYNNKELIINETVPNRFSPKSPDKAHLNLHINSLELGDSAVYFCASSQEVRNYGYTFGSGTRLTVV.

This clonotype has only a few counts. The chain joins TRBV25-1 to TRBJ1-2; no definite D call. The V end lost 4 bases, the J end lost 7 bases, and 10 bases lay between the germline ends. Germline V gene lookup returns CDR1 MGHDK and CDR2 SYGVNS. The CDR3 is 12 residues long. The DNA for the CDR3 is TGTGCCAGCAGTGTGGCAATCAGTGGCTACACCTTC. This translates into CASSVAISGYTF.

This chain uses TRBV6-6 with TRBJ1-2; D possibly corresponds to TRBD1 (6 bases). Germline V gives CDR1 MNHNY, CDR2 SVGAGI (reference sequence). Trimming took 5 bases from V and 0 from J, leaving 13 bases between them. The CDR3 spans 15 residues. CDR3 DNA sequence: TGTGCCAGCAGTACAGGGATTCGGACTAACTATGGCTACACCTTC. This encodes CASSTGIRTNYGYTF.

The rearrangement uses TRBV21-1 and TRBJ1-2; the DNA was not used to check the table's D call, TRBD1. TRBV21-1 is assigned pseudogene status. This CDR3 is built from 18 residues. The chain's CDR3 is CASSKICRGRQGNYGYTF. Written as DNA, the CDR3 is TGTGCCAGCAGCAAAATCTGTCGGGGGAGACAGGGTAACTATGGCTACACCTTC.

V usage is TRBV2 and J usage is TRBJ2-5; D gene uncertain. The V and J ends lost 4 bases and 0 bases respectively, with 9 bases between them. This CDR3 spans 14 amino acids. In germline, CDR1 is SNHLY, CDR2 FYNNEI. CDR3 region: CASSAGRYQETQYF. Here the CDR3 DNA reads TGTGCCAGCAGTGCGGGCCGATACCAAGAGACCCAGTACTTC.

This clonotype was detected only once. The chain employs TRBV14 and TRBJ1-6; possible D gene TRBD1, 5 bases. CDR1 is SGHDN and CDR2 is FVKESK in the germline V gene. The length of the CDR3 is 13 residues. Trimming left V 10 bases short and J 9 bases short, with 16 bases between. The CDR3 reads CATSQGLSSPLHF. The CDR3 DNA reads as TGTGCCACCTCCCAGGGATTGAGTTCACCCCTCCACTTT. The full variable domain, completed using reference TRBV14 and TRBJ1-6, is EAGVTQFPSHSVIEKGQTVTLRCDPISGHDNLYWYRRVMGKEIKFLLHFVKESKQDESGMPNNRFLAERTGGTYSTLKVQPAELEDSGVYFCATSQGLSSPLHFGNGTRLTVT.

This clonotype was observed a few times. This sequence joins TRBV6-6 and TRBJ2-3; D uncertain. Trimming removed 8 bases from V and 1 base from J, with 7 bases in between. The CDR3 covers 12 residues. The germline V gene encodes CDR1 MNHNY and CDR2 SVGAGI (reference sequence). CDR3 coding DNA: TGTGCCAGCCAGGCAGGCACAGATACGCAGTATTTT. Translating gives CASQAGTDTQYF.

The chain has TRBV29-1 and TRBJ2-1; 7 bases match TRBD2. After removal of 4 bases from V and 7 bases from J, the junction contained 4 bases not matched to a gene. Germline V gene lookup returns CDR1 SQVTM and CDR2 ANQGSEA. This CDR3 has 12 residues. CDR3: CSVGLARNEQFF. The CDR3 DNA is TGCAGCGTTGGACTAGCCCGGAATGAGCAGTTCTTC.

The genes are TRBV11-2 and TRBJ2-7; TRBD1 is a possible D gene (5 bases). This CDR3 is built from 16 residues. Trimming removed 5 bases from V and 0 bases from J, with 17 bases in between. Germline assignment: CDR1 SGHAT and CDR2 FQNNGV. The CDR3 here is CASSPLAAGLSYEQYF. The CDR3 bases are TGTGCCAGCAGCCCCCTTGCGGCAGGGCTCTCCTACGAGCAGTACTTC.

This chain links TRBV21-1 with TRBJ2-7. TRBV21-1 is noted as a pseudogene. This CDR3 is 16 amino acids long. The CDR3 DNA reads as TGTGCCAGCAGCAAAGCGTTCAACAGGAGCTCCTACGAGCAGTACTTC. Residues: CASSKAFNRSSYEQYF.

The genes are TRBV11-2 and TRBJ2-7; D might be TRBD2 (6 bases). The V gene's germline CDR1 is SGHAT and CDR2 FQNNGV. CDR3 length: 16 amino acids. The V gene lost 1 base and the J gene lost 3 bases, with 16 bases spanning the gap. The CDR3 sequence is CASSLGSGEYLYEQYF. CDR3 coding DNA: TGTGCCAGCAGCTTAGGGTCGGGAGAGTACCTCTACGAGCAGTACTTC.

The V gene is TRBV3-1, the J gene TRBJ1-2, with 9 bases lining up with TRBD1. V lost 0 bases, J lost 4 bases, and 6 bases stayed unmatched. Germline CDR1 LGHDT, CDR2 YNNKEL (reference sequence). The CDR3 covers 16 residues. For the CDR3, the DNA is TGTGCCAGCAGCCAAGATCGGGGGACAGGGATCTATGGCTACACCTTC. Translation: CASSQDRGTGIYGYTF.